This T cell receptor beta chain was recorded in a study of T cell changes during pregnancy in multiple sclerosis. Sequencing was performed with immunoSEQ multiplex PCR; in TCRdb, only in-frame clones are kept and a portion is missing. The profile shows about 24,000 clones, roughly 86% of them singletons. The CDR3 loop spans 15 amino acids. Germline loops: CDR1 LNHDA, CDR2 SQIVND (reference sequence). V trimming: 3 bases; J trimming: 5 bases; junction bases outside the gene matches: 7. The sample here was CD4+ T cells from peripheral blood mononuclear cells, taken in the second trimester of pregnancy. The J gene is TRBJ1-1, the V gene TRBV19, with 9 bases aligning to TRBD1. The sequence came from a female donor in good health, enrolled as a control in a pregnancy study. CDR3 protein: CASSIGTGLGTEAFF. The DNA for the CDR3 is TGTGCCAGTAGTATCGGGACAGGGCTAGGAACTGAAGCTTTCTTT.